These T cell receptor beta chains were read from a single sample in a study of high-grade serous ovarian cancer treatment subgroups. Only in-frame clones appear in the TCRdb table, and some are missing; sequencing was by immunoSEQ multiplex PCR. The top ten clones hold 8% to 9% of a sample with about a thousand clones, roughly two thirds of them seen once. Sequences were obtained from tumor tissue. The source of these receptors is a human donor with high-grade serous ovarian cancer. Both conserved end residues are part of each CDR3. A D gene is named only where the DNA matches it firmly. For some rows the clone size is stated as once, few or many, or as a class when expanded; others skip it.

CDR3 protein	CDR3 DNA	V gene	J gene	D gene	clone size
CASSQDHAGANYEQYF	TGCGCCAGCAGCCAAGATCACGCAGGGGCCAACTACGAGCAGTACTTC	TRBV4-3	TRBJ2-7	-	-
CASSRRAYEQYF	TGTGCCAGCAGTCGGAGAGCCTACGAGCAGTACTTC	TRBV28	TRBJ2-7	-	-
CASSKAWALPNEQFF	TGTGCCAGCAGCAAAGCCTGGGCCCTACCCAATGAGCAGTTCTTC	TRBV14	TRBJ2-1	-	-
CASGLPLGEQFF	TGTGCTAGTGGTTTGCCGTTGGGTGAGCAGTTCTTC	TRBV12-5	TRBJ2-1	-	-
CASSYSTGPLGGYTF	TGTGCCAGCAGTTACTCGACAGGGCCCTTGGGCGGCTACACCTTC	TRBV6-5	TRBJ1-2	TRBD1	-
CASSPFAERAEAFF	TGTGCCAGCAGCCCCTTTGCAGAGAGAGCTGAAGCTTTCTTT	TRBV5-4	TRBJ1-1	-	once
CASRPSPQETQYF	TGTGCCAGCAGGCCTAGCCCCCAAGAGACCCAGTACTTC	TRBV7-9	TRBJ2-5	-	few
CASSLPGATYEQYF	TGTGCCAGCAGCTTACCAGGGGCCACCTACGAGCAGTACTTC	TRBV7-6	TRBJ2-7	-	few
CAISDGSDEQYF	TGTGCCATCAGTGATGGCAGCGACGAGCAGTACTTC	TRBV10-3	TRBJ2-7	-	-
CASSHDDNSNQPQHF	TGCGCCAGCAGCCACGATGACAATAGCAATCAGCCCCAGCATTTT	TRBV4-1	TRBJ1-5	-	-
CASSLEGGPSYEQYF	TGTGCCAGCAGCTTAGAAGGGGGGCCCTCCTACGAGCAGTACTTC	TRBV7-3	TRBJ2-7	-	-
CASSVAAANTEAFF	TGTGCCAGCAGCGTAGCGGCAGCGAACACTGAAGCTTTCTTT	TRBV9	TRBJ1-1	-	-
CASSPGGAYSYEQYF	TGTGCCAGCAGCCCCGGGGGGGCATACTCCTACGAGCAGTACTTC	TRBV6-6	TRBJ2-7	TRBD2	-
CASSPGLDEFF	TGTGCCAGCAGCCCGGGACTCGACGAGTTCTTC	TRBV27	TRBJ2-1	-	-
CASSSSDRARGNTIYF	TGTGCCAGCAGCTCGTCGGACAGGGCTCGAGGAAACACCATATATTTT	TRBV7-6	TRBJ1-3	TRBD1	-
CASSSQGFEQYF	TGTGCCAGCAGTTCACAGGGCTTCGAGCAGTACTTC	TRBV2	TRBJ2-7	-	once
CASQGVRGPSPLHF	TGTGCCAGCCAGGGGGTCAGGGGGCCCTCACCCCTCCACTTT	TRBV28	TRBJ1-6	TRBD1	-
CASSQEGLSTIQETQYF	TGCGCCAGCAGCCAAGAGGGCCTTTCCACTATCCAAGAGACCCAGTACTTC	TRBV4-1	TRBJ2-5	-	-
CASSVDGQGSPEQFF	TGTGCCAGCAGCGTAGACGGACAGGGGTCACCTGAGCAGTTCTTC	TRBV9	TRBJ2-1	TRBD1	-
CASSLAGGLGTYEQYF	TGTGCCAGCAGCTTAGCGGGGGGACTAGGAACCTACGAGCAGTACTTC	TRBV7-8	TRBJ2-7	TRBD2	-
CASTRGGSSANYGYTF	TGTGCCAGTACGAGGGGGGGGAGCTCGGCCAACTATGGCTACACCTTC	TRBV19	TRBJ1-2	-	-
CASSSRGSDYGYTF	TGTGCCAGCAGCTCCCGGGGTAGCGACTATGGCTACACCTTC	TRBV11-1	TRBJ1-2	-	-
CASSTPSGGAREQYF	TGTGCCAGCAGTACACCTAGCGGGGGGGCTAGGGAGCAGTACTTC	TRBV28	TRBJ2-7	TRBD2	few
CASSQGGLNTEAFF	TGTGCCAGCAGCCAAGGGGGCCTGAACACTGAAGCTTTCTTT	TRBV11-3	TRBJ1-1	TRBD1	-
CASSTRGGAEAFF	TGTGCCAGTAGTACCAGGGGTGGCGCTGAAGCTTTCTTT	TRBV19	TRBJ1-1	-	-
CASSFSSTTQYF	TGTGCCAGCAGCTTCTCTAGCACAACGCAGTATTTT	TRBV5-3	TRBJ2-3	-	-
CASSLGWTVNTEAFF	TGCGCCAGCAGCTTGGGCTGGACAGTGAACACTGAAGCTTTCTTT	TRBV5-1	TRBJ1-1	-	-
CASSREPSTDTQYF	TGCGCCAGCAGCCGTGAACCTAGCACAGATACGCAGTATTTT	TRBV5-1	TRBJ2-3	-	-
CASSLAGGYAEAFF	TGCGCCAGCAGCTTGGCCGGGGGGTACGCTGAAGCTTTCTTT	TRBV5-1	TRBJ1-1	-	-
CASSFGGSANLETQYF	TGCGCCAGCAGCTTTGGGGGTTCGGCTAATCTGGAGACCCAGTACTTC	TRBV5-1	TRBJ2-5	-	-
CASSYGAKETQYF	TGTGCCAGCAGTTACGGGGCGAAAGAGACCCAGTACTTC	TRBV6-6	TRBJ2-5	-	-
CASSTGPGQINNEQFF	TGTGCCAGCAGCACCGGACCGGGACAGATTAACAATGAGCAGTTCTTC	TRBV9	TRBJ2-1	TRBD1	-
CASSLTLWPYVGNEQFF	TGTGCCAGCAGCTTAACATTGTGGCCCTATGTGGGCAATGAGCAGTTCTTC	TRBV7-2	TRBJ2-1	-	-
CASSHFGVHEQFF	TGCGCCAGCAGTCACTTCGGGGTCCATGAGCAGTTCTTC	TRBV23-1	TRBJ2-1	-	-
CASSQGLTGNYEQYF	TGCGCCAGCAGCCAAGGGTTGACTGGGAACTACGAGCAGTACTTC	TRBV4-1	TRBJ2-7	-	few
CASSVSSSADTQYF	TGTGCCAGCAGTGTATCCTCTTCGGCGGATACGCAGTATTTT	TRBV2	TRBJ2-3	-	-
CASSPRLLAGATDTQYF	TGTGCCAGCAGCCCCCGCCTGTTAGCGGGGGCCACAGATACGCAGTATTTT	TRBV7-9	TRBJ2-3	TRBD2	few
CASSLSERSNQPQHF	TGTGCCAGCAGCTTATCGGAGAGGAGCAATCAGCCCCAGCATTTT	TRBV7-6	TRBJ1-5	-	-
CASSLGDLPNSPLHF	TGTGCCAGCAGCTTAGGGGACCTTCCTAATTCACCCCTCCACTTT	TRBV7-2	TRBJ1-6	-	few
CATRNLAGSYNEQFF	TGTGCCACCCGGAACCTAGCGGGATCCTACAATGAGCAGTTCTTC	TRBV6-4	TRBJ2-1	TRBD2	-
CARSLAPGTSGYGPTADTQYF	TGTGCCAGAAGCTTGGCCCCCGGGACTAGCGGGTACGGACCTACCGCAGATACGCAGTATTTT	TRBV5-3	TRBJ2-3	TRBD2	-
CASGTGGLHGYTF	TGTGCCAGCGGTACAGGGGGCCTCCATGGCTACACCTTC	TRBV7-9	TRBJ1-2	TRBD1	-
CASSSGPRKNTEAFF	TGTGCCAGCAGCTCGGGACCCCGAAAGAACACTGAAGCTTTCTTT	TRBV7-6	TRBJ1-1	-	few
CASSRTGGWSYEQYF	TGTGCCAGCAGCCGGACGGGGGGATGGTCCTACGAGCAGTACTTC	TRBV5-8	TRBJ2-7	TRBD2	-
CASSSAPTEAFF	TGTGCCAGCAGCTCCGCCCCCACTGAAGCTTTCTTT	TRBV7-9	TRBJ1-1	-	-
CASSLTTALYDEQFF	TGTGCTAGCAGCTTGACGACAGCCCTTTACGATGAGCAGTTCTTC	TRBV7-7	TRBJ2-1	-	-
CASSPRMVGWETQYF	TGTGCCAGCAGCCCACGGATGGTCGGATGGGAGACCCAGTACTTC	TRBV5-4	TRBJ2-5	-	-
CASSQDGPGNPNTQYF	TGCGCCAGCAGCCAAGACGGGCCTGGGAATCCGAATACGCAGTATTTT	TRBV4-3	TRBJ2-3	-	-
CASSQDRRSGGANYGYTF	TGTGCCAGCAGCCAAGATCGCCGCTCAGGGGGCGCTAACTATGGCTACACCTTC	TRBV4-2	TRBJ1-2	TRBD1	-
CAWSKTPGPWSAFF	TGTGCCTGGTCGAAAACCCCGGGCCCCTGGTCGGCTTTCTTT	TRBV30	TRBJ1-1	-	-